The clone carrying this T cell receptor (beta chain) has a count of ten or more. CDR3 length equals 12 residues. Germline V gene lookup returns CDR1 SGHRS and CDR2 YFSETQ. Trimming stripped 2 bases from V and 6 bases from J, with 9 bases between. These data originate in a study of T-cell reconstitution after alpha-beta-depleted transplantation in children. Unique molecular identifiers were built into the TCRbeta library. TCRdb called the PCR reads again in MiXCR, with one record for every CDR3 protein. The sample has hundreds of thousands of distinct CDR3 sequences, approximately 9.5% seen once. This clonotype was sampled from a human donor who donated a stem cell graft to a child with acute lymphoblastic leukemia. V is TRBV5-1 and J is TRBJ2-7, with D perhaps TRBD1 (5 bases). The sample was PBMCs from the stem cell graft donor, taken from the stem cell graft. CDR3: CASSFKGSEQYF. The CDR3 region has the DNA TGCGCCAGCAGCTTCAAGGGGTCCGAGCAGTACTTC.